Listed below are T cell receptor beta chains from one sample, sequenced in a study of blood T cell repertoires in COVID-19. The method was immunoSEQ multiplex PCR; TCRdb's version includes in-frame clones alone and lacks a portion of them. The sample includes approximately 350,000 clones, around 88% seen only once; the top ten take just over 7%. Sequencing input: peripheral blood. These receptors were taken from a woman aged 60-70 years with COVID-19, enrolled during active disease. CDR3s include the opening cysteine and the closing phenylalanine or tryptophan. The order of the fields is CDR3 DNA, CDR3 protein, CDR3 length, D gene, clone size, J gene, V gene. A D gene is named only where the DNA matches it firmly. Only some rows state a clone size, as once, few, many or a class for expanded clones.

CDR3 DNA: TGCGCCAGCAGCCAAGAAGAGCGGGGGCCTTACGAGCAGTACTTC; CDR3 protein: CASSQEERGPYEQYF; CDR3 length: 15; D gene: TRBD2; clone size: .; J gene: TRBJ2-7; V gene: TRBV4-3
CDR3 DNA: TGTGCCAGTAGTCCCGGGACAGCCTTCGGTGGGGCCAACGTCCTGACTTTC; CDR3 protein: CASSPGTAFGGANVLTF; CDR3 length: 17; D gene: TRBD1; clone size: once; J gene: TRBJ2-6; V gene: TRBV19
CDR3 DNA: TGTGCCAGCAGCTTGGCTGGACAGGGATACCAGCCCCAGCATTTT; CDR3 protein: CASSLAGQGYQPQHF; CDR3 length: 15; D gene: TRBD1; clone size: .; J gene: TRBJ1-5; V gene: TRBV5-6
CDR3 DNA: TGTGCCAGCAGTTCTCGACAGATCAACTATGGCTACACCTTC; CDR3 protein: CASSSRQINYGYTF; CDR3 length: 14; D gene: .; clone size: .; J gene: TRBJ1-2; V gene: TRBV28
CDR3 DNA: TGTGCCAGCAGCGGTTCTCCCTACGAGCAGTACTTC; CDR3 protein: CASSGSPYEQYF; CDR3 length: 12; D gene: .; clone size: .; J gene: TRBJ2-7; V gene: TRBV27
CDR3 DNA: TGTGCCAGCAGCCGTGGACAGTCTAGCACAGATACGCAGTATTTT; CDR3 protein: CASSRGQSSTDTQYF; CDR3 length: 15; D gene: .; clone size: .; J gene: TRBJ2-3; V gene: TRBV7-3
CDR3 DNA: TGTGCCAGCAGCTTAGCTATTAACTATGGCTACACCTTC; CDR3 protein: CASSLAINYGYTF; CDR3 length: 13; D gene: .; clone size: .; J gene: TRBJ1-2; V gene: TRBV11-2
CDR3 DNA: TGTGCCAGTAGTATAAAGCGTGGAGAGACCCAGTACTTC; CDR3 protein: CASSIKRGETQYF; CDR3 length: 13; D gene: .; clone size: .; J gene: TRBJ2-5; V gene: TRBV19
CDR3 DNA: TGTGCCAGCAGTTACTCAGGTGTCGGGGATACAGATACGCAGTATTTT; CDR3 protein: CASSYSGVGDTDTQYF; CDR3 length: 16; D gene: .; clone size: .; J gene: TRBJ2-3; V gene: TRBV6-2/TRBV6-3
CDR3 DNA: TGTGCCAGCAGCGTAGAGGGGGCGAACACCGGGGAGCTGTTTTTT; CDR3 protein: CASSVEGANTGELFF; CDR3 length: 15; D gene: .; clone size: .; J gene: TRBJ2-2; V gene: TRBV9
CDR3 DNA: TGTGCCATCAGGGGAGCGAGCTCCTATAATTCACCCCTCCACTTT; CDR3 protein: CAIRGASSYNSPLHF; CDR3 length: 15; D gene: .; clone size: .; J gene: TRBJ1-6; V gene: TRBV10-3
CDR3 DNA: TGTGCCAGCAGCTTGAAGGGGAGGGAAGCTTTCTTT; CDR3 protein: CASSLKGREAFF; CDR3 length: 12; D gene: .; clone size: .; J gene: TRBJ1-1; V gene: TRBV5-8
CDR3 DNA: TGTGCCAGTAGTTACGATTTAGGTCACGGAGAGTACTTC; CDR3 protein: CASSYDLGHGEYF; CDR3 length: 13; D gene: .; clone size: .; J gene: TRBJ2-7; V gene: TRBV19
CDR3 DNA: TGTGCCAGCAGTTTACAGGGCGCACCCCTCCACTTT; CDR3 protein: CASSLQGAPLHF; CDR3 length: 12; D gene: .; clone size: .; J gene: TRBJ1-6; V gene: TRBV6-2/TRBV6-3
CDR3 DNA: TGTGCCAGCTCACCCTCGGGGTCTTTAGTAGCGGAGACCCAGTACTTC; CDR3 protein: CASSPSGSLVAETQYF; CDR3 length: 16; D gene: .; clone size: .; J gene: TRBJ2-5; V gene: TRBV18
CDR3 DNA: TGTGCCACCCTCCTCCGGGGGGGGGACGAGCAGTACTTC; CDR3 protein: CATLLRGGDEQYF; CDR3 length: 13; D gene: .; clone size: .; J gene: TRBJ2-7; V gene: TRBV21-1
CDR3 DNA: TGTGCCAGCAGCTTGAACTTAGGGGGGGCTGAAGCTTTCTTT; CDR3 protein: CASSLNLGGAEAFF; CDR3 length: 14; D gene: .; clone size: .; J gene: TRBJ1-1; V gene: TRBV7-2
CDR3 DNA: TGTGCCAGCAGTGACTTCCCCAACCGGGATGAAAAACTGTTTTTT; CDR3 protein: CASSDFPNRDEKLFF; CDR3 length: 15; D gene: .; clone size: .; J gene: TRBJ1-4; V gene: TRBV25-1
CDR3 DNA: TGCGCCAGCACCCCTGGGGGGGCGGATAACTATGGCTACACCTTC; CDR3 protein: CASTPGGADNYGYTF; CDR3 length: 15; D gene: .; clone size: .; J gene: TRBJ1-2; V gene: TRBV5-1
CDR3 DNA: TGTGCCAGCCGCAACAGGGGGTCTGACTACGAGCAGTACTTC; CDR3 protein: CASRNRGSDYEQYF; CDR3 length: 14; D gene: TRBD1; clone size: .; J gene: TRBJ2-7; V gene: TRBV19
CDR3 DNA: TGTGCCAGCAGTTTGGGGACAGAAAGTTCACCCCTCCACTTT; CDR3 protein: CASSLGTESSPLHF; CDR3 length: 14; D gene: TRBD1; clone size: .; J gene: TRBJ1-6; V gene: TRBV27
CDR3 DNA: TGTGCCAGCAGTGAAGATTTCCCCGTTGAAGCTTTCTTT; CDR3 protein: CASSEDFPVEAFF; CDR3 length: 13; D gene: .; clone size: .; J gene: TRBJ1-1; V gene: TRBV6-1